One TCR beta chain is described in this entry. Its antigen remains unidentified. Per-nucleotide qualities are absent, and no much larger clonotype sits a single base away. Each collaborating institution followed its own protocols to collect whole blood in K2EDTA tubes. For TCRbeta analysis, collaborators shipped samples as frozen whole blood, isolated PBMCs, or DNA extracted from either of those sample types. Relative to germline, V is missing 6 bases and J is missing 0 bases, with 3 bases of the junction outside any gene match. From its cysteine to its phenylalanine, the CDR3 spans 14 amino acids. The only DNA kept is the CDR3, 42 bases in frame from the first base. Looking up the germline V gene yields CDR1 MDHEN and CDR2 SYDVKM. The source of the sample is a study of blood T cell repertoires in COVID-19 (dated by TCRdb to 2019 to 2021). General notes on the study: Samples covering the acute and convalescent phases of COVID-19 were provided by collaborators in the United States, Italy and Spain. The material from the prospective study consisted of cDNA or gDNA derived from T cells, B-cell-depleted T cells, or PBMCs. Deeply sampled blood TCRbeta repertoires from subjects exposed to, actively infected with, or recovered from COVID-19 were included in the dataset. The repertoires were released in a freely available public database intended as a resource for research on the immune response to SARS-CoV-2. Samples came from the ongoing ImmuneRACE study (first 160 participants) plus 1,254 subjects from 6 global collaborators. Sample metadata almost always included a de-identified subject ID, COVID-19 status, age in years and sex. Where available, HLA class I and class II types were obtained from metadata supplied by the sample provider rather than from assay-based typing.

TCRbeta CDR3 regions were amplified from genomic DNA by means of the immunoSEQ Assay, a bias-controlled multiplex PCR. Concerning the study's data processing: The number of nucleated cells in each sample was estimated by amplification of reference gene primers within the assay. To quantify the absolute abundance of each unique TCRbeta CDR3 rearrangement, sequence reads were collapsed and filtered. For each sample, productive Simpson clonality was calculated by taking the square root of Simpson's diversity index across productive rearrangements. TCRdb took this table from immuneACCESS and kept in-frame rearrangements with V and J called. Such tables lack part of the clones; where checked against another copy, unresolved V genes explain under half of the gap, and the rest is unexplained. The V and J calls and clone size are taken from that table; D and trimming were inferred from the DNA. A total of under 250,000 clones appear in this sample, almost 90% of them only once. The top ten constitute over 1.2% of the sample.

The research as a whole found: The quantity of clinical and demographic metadata differed by source and by participant and was supplied without curation.

The TCR originated in a man older than 75 with acute or convalescent COVID-19. Source material: peripheral blood. The chain is encoded by TRBV28 joined to TRBJ2-5; TRBD1 matches 8 bases in the middle. The CDR3 protein sequence reads: CASSPTGDQETQYF. The DNA is as follows: TGTGCCAGCAGCCCGACAGGGGACCAAGAGACCCAGTACTTC.